This T cell receptor (beta chain) is drawn from a study of vaccination and CD4 T cells after COVID-19. This CDR3 is built from 15 residues. This clonotype was seen more than once but under ten times. Its matching antigen is unknown. Cultured CD4+ T-cell DNA underwent Oncomine TCR Beta short-read sequencing. A single record per CDR3 protein comes from TCRdb applying MiXCR to the PCR reads. The sample lists more than 12,000 distinct CDR3 sequences; roughly 29% were seen once. Treatment denoted: roughly 11-day PBMC culture with coronavirus spike peptide pools or control peptides (ViraFEST assay). The chain links TRBV21-1 to TRBJ1-1; TRBD1 was called by the table and not checked on the DNA. TRBV21-1 corresponds to a pseudogene. This material consisted of CD4+ T cells from blood, cultured in vitro, taken before SARS-CoV-2 vaccination. The receptor was isolated from a human donor who received a COVID-19 vaccine. The DNA of the CDR3 is TGTGCCAGCAGCAAACGAGGGATTGTCCACACTGAAGCTTTCTTT. Amino acids: CASSKRGIVHTEAFF.